This TCR beta chain was documented in a study of CD8 T cell repertoires and HIV-1 epitope variants. In the study overall: T cells were stimulated with Twenty-five Gag and Nef peptides separately. Enriched T cells were co-cultured with equal numbers of autologous T cell-negative antigen-presenting cells.

This clone was seen a few times. The antigen is undetermined. Germline assignment: CDR1 SEHNR and CDR2 FQNEAQ (reference sequence). This CDR3 comprises 14 residues. Deletions cut 3 bases from V and 3 bases from J, with 11 bases between. Survey-depth immunoSEQ sequencing covered TCR beta CDR3 regions. The repertoire was sequenced with immunoSEQ multiplex PCR; TCRdb's copy has only in-frame clones and lacks some. The repertoire holds around 5,100 clones, with around 69% as singletons. The sequence came from a male donor with HIV. The chain combines TRBV7-9 with TRBJ1-1; D perhaps matches TRBD1 (5 bases). Sequencing was performed on cultured CD8+ T cells derived from PBMCs. CDR3 DNA: TGTGCCAGCAGCTTGACAGAATCCTACACTGAAGCTTTCTTT. It yields the protein CASSLTESYTEAFF.